This TCR beta chain came from a study of radiotherapy plus CTLA-4 blockade in lung cancer. Overall study: Objective responses arose in 15% to 20% of patients, and about 32% experienced disease control.

Treatment of patients with chemo-refractory metastatic non-small-cell lung cancer consisted of focal radiation plus CTLA-4 blockade with ipilimumab. Sequenced by immunoSEQ multiplex PCR; TCRdb stores in-frame clones only, minus some. The profile shows 110,000 or so clones, 65% to 85% of them singletons. Germline V CDR1 and CDR2: MDHEN, SYDVKM. The germline V and J ends were trimmed by 8 bases and 0 bases, with 16 bases remaining between them. This CDR3 has 15 residues. Notes on the study in general: Radiotherapy with ipilimumab was followed by blood expansion of tumor-derived clones. It was early blood T cell clone dynamics, with interferon-beta, that reportedly best predicted response.

About this clone itself: Its antigen remains unidentified.

The chain combines TRBV28 with TRBJ1-2, with a weak D call TRBD1 (5 bases). This receptor was taken from a human donor with non-small cell lung cancer who had a partial response to radiotherapy plus ipilimumab. The sequences come from peripheral blood, collected from a patient treated with radiotherapy plus ipilimumab. This chain's CDR3 is CASGGAVVSNYGYTF. CDR3 DNA: TGTGCCAGCGGCGGGGCCGTTGTCTCTAACTATGGCTACACCTTC.